What follows is one TCR beta chain and its context. V gave up 5 bases and J gave up 5 bases; unmatched junction bases: 5. Germline CDR1 SGHDT, CDR2 YYEEEE. This CDR3 has 15 amino acids. Adults with ileal or ileocolonic Crohn's disease and an indication for resection were eligible. This entry is derived from a study of T cell repertoires in ileal Crohn's disease. About the study: Patients had a median approximately 8-year disease duration, and about 40% were active smokers.

Per sample, approximately 540 nanograms of biopsy DNA were TCRB immunosequenced. The repertoire was sequenced with immunoSEQ multiplex PCR; TCRdb's copy has only in-frame clones and lacks some. The data contain 7,000 to 9,500 clones, roughly 95% of them singletons. Sequences were obtained from ileal tissue. The chain joins TRBV5-6 to TRBJ1-6; TRBD1 matches at 9 bases. This TCR was recovered from an adult with Crohn's disease. The CDR3 DNA reads as TGTGCCAGCAGTTCGGACAGGGGCAATAATTCACCCCTCCACTTT. Translating gives CASSSDRGNNSPLHF.